One sample yielded the 7 T cell receptor beta chains listed below, sequenced in a study of cytomegalovirus exposure and HLA in healthy donors. PCR employed 60 Vbeta and 13 Jbeta primers. Libraries were prepared by immunoSEQ multiplex PCR; TCRdb keeps only in-frame clonotypes and omits some of them. The repertoire includes approximately 150,000 clones, roughly 79% of them detected once, and around 1% sits in the top ten. Specimen: PBMCs. These receptors were obtained from a woman between 35 and 50 years old in good health and CMV-seronegative.

The sample holds one count of this clone. The V gene is TRBV11-1, the J gene TRBJ2-5; 7 positions agree with TRBD1. Germline V lookup: CDR1 SGHAT, CDR2 FQDESV (reference sequence). CDR3 length: 15 amino acids. V gave up 5 bases and J gave up 1 base; unmatched junction bases: 7. The CDR3 DNA is TGTGCCAGCAGCCGACGGGACAGTACCCAAGAGACCCAGTACTTC. Its protein product is CASSRRDSTQETQYF.

The chain carries TRBV27 and TRBJ2-7; TRBD2 aligns across 12 bases. Germline values: CDR1 MNHEY, CDR2 SMNVEV (reference sequence). This CDR3 is 15 amino acids long. The J segment lost 5 bases and the V segment lost 5 bases, leaving 7 bases of the junction unmatched. This CDR3 reads CASSPRLAGVDEQYF. The CDR3 nucleotides are TGTGCCAGCAGTCCCCGACTAGCGGGAGTGGACGAGCAGTACTTC.

The gene calls are TRBV2 and TRBJ2-1, with 7 nucleotides matching TRBD2. Looked up from germline, CDR1 is SNHLY and CDR2 is FYNNEI. The CDR3 has 14 residues. J was trimmed by 9 bases and V by 6 bases; bases with no gene match: 11. CDR3 protein: CASRWGEGPREQFF. The CDR3, as DNA: TGTGCCAGCAGGTGGGGGGAGGGCCCTCGTGAGCAGTTCTTC.

J is TRBJ1-3 and V is TRBV5-4, with D hard to call. Trimming pared 0 bases from V and 3 bases from J, leaving 7 bases between. CDR1 is SGHNT, CDR2 YYREEE, per germline (reference sequence). The CDR3 is 14 amino acids. This chain's CDR3 is CASSLETSGNTIYF. CDR3 sequence (DNA): TGTGCCAGCAGCTTGGAAACTAGTGGAAACACCATATATTTT.

V and J are TRBV30 and TRBJ1-1; no clear D gene. Germline assignment: CDR1 GTSNPN and CDR2 SVGIG (reference sequence). V was shortened by 1 base and J by 0 bases, with 6 bases between the two germline ends. The CDR3 is 13 amino acids. The CDR3 coding sequence is TGTGCCTGGAGTGAACTGTTGAACACTGAAGCTTTCTTT. Translated, it gives CAWSELLNTEAFF.

This clone was counted a single time. J is TRBJ1-1 and V is TRBV6-1; possible D gene TRBD1, 6 bases. This CDR3 has 14 residues. With 0 bases removed from V and 11 bases from J, the gap between germline ends came to 16 bases. Germline assignment: CDR1 MNHNS and CDR2 SASEGT. Here the CDR3 reads CASSEALEGGEAFF. The CDR3 nucleotides are TGTGCCAGCAGTGAAGCGTTGGAGGGGGGGGAGGCTTTCTTT.

A word on this clone: An end of the junction does not agree with germline; a read error may underlie this. The chain has TRBV6-4 and TRBJ1-1, with D unresolved. The CDR3 has 13 residues. The germline V gene has CDR1 MRHNA and CDR2 SNTAGT. For the CDR3, the DNA is TGTGCCAGCAGTGACGGCTTTAATAGAGGACTTTACTTT. Translated, it gives CASSDGFNRGLYF.